These T cell receptor beta chains were read from a single sample in a study of CD8+ T cells in alopecia areata. Using immunoSEQ multiplex PCR, the repertoire was profiled, and TCRdb retains in-frame clones only, with some absent. The table lists 150,000 to 200,000 clones, 50% to 70% of them singletons. This sample comprised CD4+ T cells sorted from blood, obtained between weeks 49 and 50, from a patient treated with tofacitinib. These receptors originate from a human donor with alopecia areata. Both conserved end residues are part of each CDR3. The order of the fields is clone size, CDR3 length, D gene, V gene, J gene, CDR3 protein, CDR3 DNA. D genes are given only for firm matches. Clone size is not always given. Where it is, it says once, few, many or a class for expanded clones.

clone_size: .; cdr3_length: 14; d_call: .; v_call: TRBV4-3; j_call: TRBJ2-2; cdr3_aa: CASSGTGNTGELFF; cdr3_nt: TGCGCCAGCAGCGGGACTGGTAACACCGGGGAGCTGTTTTTT
clone_size: .; cdr3_length: 13; d_call: .; v_call: TRBV30; j_call: TRBJ1-2; cdr3_aa: CAWSVQSPAGYTF; cdr3_nt: TGTGCCTGGAGTGTACAATCCCCGGCGGGCTACACCTTC
clone_size: .; cdr3_length: 14; d_call: .; v_call: TRBV9; j_call: TRBJ2-5; cdr3_aa: CASSVAGGEETQYF; cdr3_nt: TGTGCCAGCAGCGTAGCCGGGGGCGAAGAGACCCAGTACTTC
clone_size: .; cdr3_length: 13; d_call: .; v_call: TRBV6-1; j_call: TRBJ1-2; cdr3_aa: CASSEERLYGYTF; cdr3_nt: TGTGCCAGCAGTGAGGAAAGGCTGTATGGCTACACCTTC
clone_size: .; cdr3_length: 14; d_call: .; v_call: TRBV19; j_call: TRBJ2-6; cdr3_aa: CASGDRSGANVLTF; cdr3_nt: TGTGCCAGTGGAGACAGGTCAGGGGCCAACGTCCTGACTTTC
clone_size: .; cdr3_length: 11; d_call: .; v_call: TRBV29-1; j_call: TRBJ2-2; cdr3_aa: CSVLNTGELFF; cdr3_nt: TGCAGCGTCCTAAACACCGGGGAGCTGTTTTTT
clone_size: .; cdr3_length: 13; d_call: .; v_call: TRBV4-3; j_call: TRBJ1-1; cdr3_aa: CASSQDRNTEAFF; cdr3_nt: TGCGCCAGCAGCCAAGACCGGAACACTGAAGCTTTCTTT
clone_size: few; cdr3_length: 13; d_call: .; v_call: TRBV5-4; j_call: TRBJ2-7; cdr3_aa: CASSLIGSYEQYF; cdr3_nt: TGTGCCAGCAGCCTTATTGGGTCCTACGAGCAGTACTTC
clone_size: .; cdr3_length: 12; d_call: .; v_call: TRBV9; j_call: TRBJ2-1; cdr3_aa: CASRGEGNEQFF; cdr3_nt: TGTGCCAGCAGGGGCGAGGGAAATGAGCAGTTCTTC
clone_size: .; cdr3_length: 11; d_call: .; v_call: TRBV29-1; j_call: TRBJ1-1; cdr3_aa: CRDSENTEAFF; cdr3_nt: TGCAGGGACAGTGAAAACACTGAAGCTTTCTTT
clone_size: .; cdr3_length: 14; d_call: .; v_call: TRBV29-1; j_call: TRBJ1-1; cdr3_aa: CSVQVWGIYTEAFF; cdr3_nt: TGCAGCGTTCAGGTCTGGGGCATCTACACTGAAGCTTTCTTT
clone_size: many; cdr3_length: 12; d_call: .; v_call: TRBV29-1; j_call: TRBJ1-1; cdr3_aa: CSVETLNTEAFF; cdr3_nt: TGCAGCGTTGAGACCCTGAACACTGAAGCTTTCTTT
clone_size: .; cdr3_length: 12; d_call: .; v_call: TRBV5-6; j_call: TRBJ2-7; cdr3_aa: CASSLQSYEQYF; cdr3_nt: TGTGCCAGCAGCCTCCAATCATACGAGCAGTACTTC
clone_size: .; cdr3_length: 15; d_call: .; v_call: TRBV6-1; j_call: TRBJ2-1; cdr3_aa: CASSEVVDSYNEQFF; cdr3_nt: TGTGCCAGCAGTGAGGTCGTAGACTCCTACAATGAGCAGTTCTTC
clone_size: few; cdr3_length: 13; d_call: .; v_call: TRBV4-1; j_call: TRBJ1-2; cdr3_aa: CASSQEGQYGYTF; cdr3_nt: TGCGCCAGCAGCCAAGAAGGGCAGTATGGCTACACCTTC
clone_size: .; cdr3_length: 14; d_call: .; v_call: TRBV18; j_call: TRBJ2-7; cdr3_aa: CASRWVPYSYEQYF; cdr3_nt: TGTGCCAGCCGTTGGGTACCCTATTCCTACGAGCAGTACTTC
clone_size: .; cdr3_length: 13; d_call: .; v_call: TRBV27; j_call: TRBJ1-1; cdr3_aa: CASSLNTFTEAFF; cdr3_nt: TGTGCCAGCAGTTTGAATACCTTCACTGAAGCTTTCTTT
clone_size: .; cdr3_length: 13; d_call: TRBD2; v_call: TRBV23-1; j_call: TRBJ2-7; cdr3_aa: CASRGGFYYEQYF; cdr3_nt: TGCGCCAGCAGGGGAGGGTTTTACTACGAGCAGTACTTC
clone_size: .; cdr3_length: 12; d_call: .; v_call: TRBV7-2; j_call: TRBJ2-7; cdr3_aa: CASSSIRGEQYF; cdr3_nt: TGTGCCAGCAGCTCAATCAGGGGCGAGCAGTACTTC
clone_size: .; cdr3_length: 12; d_call: TRBD2; v_call: TRBV29-1; j_call: TRBJ2-3; cdr3_aa: CSGGEGRDTQYF; cdr3_nt: TGCAGCGGTGGGGAGGGCAGAGATACGCAGTATTTT
clone_size: many; cdr3_length: 15; d_call: TRBD1; v_call: TRBV5-1; j_call: TRBJ2-3; cdr3_aa: CASSLRGLKTDTQYF; cdr3_nt: TGCGCCAGCAGCCTCAGGGGGCTGAAGACAGATACGCAGTATTTT
clone_size: .; cdr3_length: 12; d_call: .; v_call: TRBV6-6; j_call: TRBJ2-3; cdr3_aa: CASTPNREAQYF; cdr3_nt: TGTGCCAGCACCCCTAATAGGGAGGCGCAGTATTTT
clone_size: .; cdr3_length: 16; d_call: TRBD2; v_call: TRBV6-4; j_call: TRBJ2-3; cdr3_aa: CASSDSSGGAGDTQYF; cdr3_nt: TGTGCCAGCAGTGACTCCAGCGGGGGGGCGGGAGATACGCAGTATTTT
clone_size: .; cdr3_length: 13; d_call: TRBD1; v_call: TRBV29-1; j_call: TRBJ1-2; cdr3_aa: CSVAVRGDYGYTF; cdr3_nt: TGCAGCGTTGCGGTCAGGGGGGACTATGGCTACACCTTC
clone_size: once; cdr3_length: 15; d_call: TRBD1; v_call: TRBV28; j_call: TRBJ1-2; cdr3_aa: CASSSGGTGGYGYTF; cdr3_nt: TGTGCCAGCAGTTCGGGTGGGACAGGGGGCTATGGCTACACCTTC
clone_size: .; cdr3_length: 15; d_call: TRBD1; v_call: TRBV27; j_call: TRBJ1-1; cdr3_aa: CASSPWGQVNTEAFF; cdr3_nt: TGTGCCAGCAGTCCATGGGGACAGGTTAACACTGAAGCTTTCTTT
clone_size: .; cdr3_length: 16; d_call: TRBD1; v_call: TRBV5-1; j_call: TRBJ2-7; cdr3_aa: CASSLGLDRAGHEQYF; cdr3_nt: TGCGCCAGCAGCTTGGGACTGGACAGGGCTGGCCACGAGCAGTACTTC
clone_size: .; cdr3_length: 11; d_call: .; v_call: TRBV29-1; j_call: TRBJ2-3; cdr3_aa: CSVARDTTQYF; cdr3_nt: TGCAGCGTTGCCCGGGACACTACGCAGTATTTT
clone_size: .; cdr3_length: 16; d_call: TRBD2; v_call: TRBV11-2; j_call: TRBJ2-3; cdr3_aa: CASSVTSGAGIDTQYF; cdr3_nt: TGTGCCAGCAGCGTGACTAGCGGGGCTGGGATAGATACGCAGTATTTT
clone_size: .; cdr3_length: 15; d_call: TRBD2; v_call: TRBV6-4; j_call: TRBJ2-3; cdr3_aa: CASSSSGGATDTQYF; cdr3_nt: TGTGCCAGCAGCAGTAGCGGGGGGGCCACAGATACGCAGTATTTT
clone_size: .; cdr3_length: 13; d_call: .; v_call: TRBV9; j_call: TRBJ2-5; cdr3_aa: CASSVTGKETQYF; cdr3_nt: TGTGCCAGCAGCGTCACAGGAAAAGAGACCCAGTACTTC
clone_size: .; cdr3_length: 12; d_call: .; v_call: TRBV30; j_call: TRBJ2-2; cdr3_aa: CAWSLNTGELFF; cdr3_nt: TGTGCCTGGAGTCTTAACACCGGGGAGCTGTTTTTT
clone_size: .; cdr3_length: 13; d_call: .; v_call: TRBV14; j_call: TRBJ2-7; cdr3_aa: CASSQDLGSEQYF; cdr3_nt: TGTGCCAGCAGCCAAGATCTTGGGTCCGAGCAGTACTTC
clone_size: few; cdr3_length: 16; d_call: .; v_call: TRBV6-6; j_call: TRBJ1-1; cdr3_aa: CASSYGQGRTNTEAFF; cdr3_nt: TGTGCCAGCAGTTACGGGCAGGGGAGAACGAACACTGAAGCTTTCTTT
clone_size: .; cdr3_length: 15; d_call: .; v_call: TRBV30; j_call: TRBJ2-5; cdr3_aa: CAWSVPEEKQETQYF; cdr3_nt: TGTGCCTGGAGTGTACCAGAGGAAAAACAAGAGACCCAGTACTTC
clone_size: .; cdr3_length: 14; d_call: .; v_call: TRBV7-2; j_call: TRBJ2-1; cdr3_aa: CASSLRLASNEQFF; cdr3_nt: TGTGCCAGCAGCTTAAGGCTAGCGTCGAATGAGCAGTTCTTC
clone_size: few; cdr3_length: 11; d_call: .; v_call: TRBV29-1; j_call: TRBJ1-2; cdr3_aa: CSVEGFSGYTF; cdr3_nt: TGCAGCGTTGAAGGGTTTTCAGGCTACACCTTC
clone_size: .; cdr3_length: 15; d_call: .; v_call: TRBV9; j_call: TRBJ2-5; cdr3_aa: CASSPGTKGGETQYF; cdr3_nt: TGTGCCAGCAGCCCCGGGACAAAAGGAGGGGAGACCCAGTACTTC
clone_size: .; cdr3_length: 15; d_call: TRBD1; v_call: TRBV7-2; j_call: TRBJ2-7; cdr3_aa: CASSMKGASDYEQYF; cdr3_nt: TGTGCCAGCTCAATGAAGGGGGCTTCGGACTACGAGCAGTACTTC
clone_size: .; cdr3_length: 15; d_call: TRBD2; v_call: TRBV9; j_call: TRBJ2-3; cdr3_aa: CASTLSGGLTDTQYF; cdr3_nt: TGTGCCAGCACCTTAAGCGGGGGGCTTACAGATACGCAGTATTTT
clone_size: .; cdr3_length: 11; d_call: .; v_call: TRBV29-1; j_call: TRBJ1-1; cdr3_aa: CSVLGNTEAFF; cdr3_nt: TGCAGCGTGCTGGGGAACACTGAAGCTTTCTTT
clone_size: .; cdr3_length: 12; d_call: .; v_call: TRBV30; j_call: TRBJ1-1; cdr3_aa: CAWSGVGTEAFF; cdr3_nt: TGTGCCTGGTCCGGGGTGGGCACTGAAGCTTTCTTT
clone_size: few; cdr3_length: 14; d_call: .; v_call: TRBV27; j_call: TRBJ1-4; cdr3_aa: CASSFSGTNEKLFF; cdr3_nt: TGTGCCAGCAGTTTCTCCGGGACTAATGAAAAACTGTTTTTT
clone_size: .; cdr3_length: 14; d_call: TRBD1; v_call: TRBV11-2; j_call: TRBJ1-2; cdr3_aa: CASRPDRGTNGYTF; cdr3_nt: TGTGCCAGCAGACCGGACAGGGGGACTAATGGCTACACCTTC
clone_size: few; cdr3_length: 11; d_call: .; v_call: TRBV29-1; j_call: TRBJ2-7; cdr3_aa: CSVSHSYEQYF; cdr3_nt: TGCAGCGTTTCACACTCCTACGAGCAGTACTTC
clone_size: .; cdr3_length: 15; d_call: TRBD1; v_call: TRBV9; j_call: TRBJ1-6; cdr3_aa: CASSPRTGIGSPLHF; cdr3_nt: TGTGCCAGCAGCCCAAGGACAGGGATAGGTTCACCCCTCCACTTT
clone_size: .; cdr3_length: 15; d_call: TRBD1; v_call: TRBV5-6; j_call: TRBJ2-1; cdr3_aa: CASSLLGTGANEQFF; cdr3_nt: TGTGCCAGCAGCTTGCTGGGGACAGGGGCCAATGAGCAGTTCTTC
clone_size: once; cdr3_length: 13; d_call: TRBD1; v_call: TRBV29-1; j_call: TRBJ2-7; cdr3_aa: CSVKDRSSYEQYF; cdr3_nt: TGCAGCGTCAAGGACAGGAGTAGCTACGAGCAGTACTTC
clone_size: .; cdr3_length: 14; d_call: TRBD2; v_call: TRBV29-1; j_call: TRBJ2-7; cdr3_aa: CSVESASGAYEQYF; cdr3_nt: TGCAGCGTTGAGTCGGCTAGCGGTGCCTACGAGCAGTACTTC
clone_size: few; cdr3_length: 17; d_call: TRBD1; v_call: TRBV29-1; j_call: TRBJ2-1; cdr3_aa: CSVEDLGQGVGYNEQFF; cdr3_nt: TGCAGCGTTGAAGATTTGGGACAGGGGGTTGGATACAATGAGCAGTTCTTC
clone_size: .; cdr3_length: 13; d_call: .; v_call: TRBV30; j_call: TRBJ1-5; cdr3_aa: CAWSRQRNQPQHF; cdr3_nt: TGTGCCTGGAGCAGACAGCGGAATCAGCCCCAGCATTTT
clone_size: few; cdr3_length: 14; d_call: .; v_call: TRBV29-1; j_call: TRBJ1-2; cdr3_aa: CSVDPGWGTGGYTF; cdr3_nt: TGCAGCGTTGATCCCGGATGGGGTACGGGTGGCTACACCTTC
clone_size: .; cdr3_length: 15; d_call: .; v_call: TRBV6-1; j_call: TRBJ2-7; cdr3_aa: CASLAQDRRGYEQYF; cdr3_nt: TGTGCCAGCTTAGCGCAGGACCGCCGTGGATACGAGCAGTACTTC
clone_size: .; cdr3_length: 15; d_call: .; v_call: TRBV2; j_call: TRBJ2-2; cdr3_aa: CASSGTGMNTGELFF; cdr3_nt: TGTGCCAGCAGTGGTACAGGGATGAACACCGGGGAGCTGTTTTTT
clone_size: .; cdr3_length: 16; d_call: TRBD2; v_call: TRBV6-6; j_call: TRBJ2-5; cdr3_aa: CASSYSRGGTSGTQYF; cdr3_nt: TGTGCCAGCAGTTATTCTCGGGGGGGGACGAGCGGGACCCAGTACTTC
clone_size: .; cdr3_length: 13; d_call: .; v_call: TRBV7-2; j_call: TRBJ1-5; cdr3_aa: CASSLFSNQPQHF; cdr3_nt: TGTGCCAGCAGCTTATTTTCCAATCAGCCCCAGCATTTT
clone_size: .; cdr3_length: 15; d_call: .; v_call: TRBV6-5; j_call: TRBJ1-6; cdr3_aa: CASSRTRAVNSPLHF; cdr3_nt: TGTGCCAGCAGTCGAACCCGGGCCGTGAATTCACCCCTCCACTTT
clone_size: few; cdr3_length: 12; d_call: .; v_call: TRBV19; j_call: TRBJ1-5; cdr3_aa: CASNGGRQPQHF; cdr3_nt: TGTGCCAGCAATGGAGGTCGGCAGCCCCAGCATTTT
clone_size: .; cdr3_length: 15; d_call: .; v_call: TRBV7-3; j_call: TRBJ1-4; cdr3_aa: CASSLNRGNGEKLFF; cdr3_nt: TGTGCCAGCAGCTTAAACCGGGGCAACGGCGAAAAACTGTTTTTT
clone_size: .; cdr3_length: 12; d_call: .; v_call: TRBV29-1; j_call: TRBJ2-7; cdr3_aa: CSVEDSGSVRRF; cdr3_nt: TGCAGCGTTGAAGATTCCGGATCGGTAAGGAGATTC